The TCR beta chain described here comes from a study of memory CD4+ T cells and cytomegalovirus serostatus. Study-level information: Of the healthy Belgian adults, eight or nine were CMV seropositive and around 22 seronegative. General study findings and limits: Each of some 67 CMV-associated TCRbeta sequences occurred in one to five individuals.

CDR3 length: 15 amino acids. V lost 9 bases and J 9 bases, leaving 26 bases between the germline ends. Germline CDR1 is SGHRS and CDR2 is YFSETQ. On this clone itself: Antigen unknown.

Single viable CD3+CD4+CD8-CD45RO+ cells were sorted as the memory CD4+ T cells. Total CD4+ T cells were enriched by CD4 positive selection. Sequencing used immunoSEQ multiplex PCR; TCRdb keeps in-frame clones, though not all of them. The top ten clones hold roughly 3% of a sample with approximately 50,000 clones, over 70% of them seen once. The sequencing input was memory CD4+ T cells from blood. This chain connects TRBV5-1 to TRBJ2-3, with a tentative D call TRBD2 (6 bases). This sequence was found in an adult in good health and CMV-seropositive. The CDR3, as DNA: TGCGCCACCACTAGGGATGCGGGGCGCGAGGGGACGCAGTATTTT. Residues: CATTRDAGREGTQYF.